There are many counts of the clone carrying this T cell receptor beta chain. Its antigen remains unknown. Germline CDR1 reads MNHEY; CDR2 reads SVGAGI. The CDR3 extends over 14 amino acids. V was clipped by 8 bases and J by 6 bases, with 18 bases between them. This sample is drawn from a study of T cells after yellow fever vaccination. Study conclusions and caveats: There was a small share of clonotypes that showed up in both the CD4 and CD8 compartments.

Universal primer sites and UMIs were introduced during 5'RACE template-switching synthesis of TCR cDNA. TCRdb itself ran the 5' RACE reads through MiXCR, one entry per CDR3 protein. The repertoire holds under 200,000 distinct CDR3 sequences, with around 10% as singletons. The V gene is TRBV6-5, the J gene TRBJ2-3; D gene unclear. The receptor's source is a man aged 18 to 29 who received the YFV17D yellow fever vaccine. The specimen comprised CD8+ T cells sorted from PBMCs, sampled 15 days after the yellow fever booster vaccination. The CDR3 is CASRPILRIDTQYF. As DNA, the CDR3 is TGTGCCAGCCGCCCGATACTCCGAATTGATACGCAGTATTTT.